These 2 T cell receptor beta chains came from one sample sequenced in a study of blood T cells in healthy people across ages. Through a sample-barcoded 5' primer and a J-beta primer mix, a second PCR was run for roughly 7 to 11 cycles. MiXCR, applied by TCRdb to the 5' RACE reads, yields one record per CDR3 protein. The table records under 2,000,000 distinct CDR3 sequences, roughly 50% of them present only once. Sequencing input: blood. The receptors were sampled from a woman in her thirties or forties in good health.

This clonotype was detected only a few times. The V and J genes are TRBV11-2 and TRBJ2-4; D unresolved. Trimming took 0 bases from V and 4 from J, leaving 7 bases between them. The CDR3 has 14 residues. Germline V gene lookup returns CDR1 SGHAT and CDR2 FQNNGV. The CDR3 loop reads CASSLDVGKNIQYF. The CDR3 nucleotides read TGTGCCAGCAGCTTAGATGTGGGAAAAAACATTCAGTACTTC.

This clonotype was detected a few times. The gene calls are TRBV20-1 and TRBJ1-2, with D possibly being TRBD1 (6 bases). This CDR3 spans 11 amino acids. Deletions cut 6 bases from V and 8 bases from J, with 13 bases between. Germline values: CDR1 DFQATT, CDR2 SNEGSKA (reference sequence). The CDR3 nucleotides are TGCAGTGCCAACAGGGCACGGGGCTACACCTTC. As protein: CSANRARGYTF.